This T cell receptor (beta chain) appears in the sequencing data of a study of CD8 T cells in ankylosing spondylitis. A note on this clonotype: What it binds is unknown.

TCRdb re-derived calls from the 5' RACE reads in MiXCR, one entry per CDR3 protein. The table lists over 600,000 distinct CDR3 sequences, 15% to 20% of them singletons. Study outcomes and limitations: About 8 highly homologous variants made up a TCR beta motif that seemed to typify ankylosing spondylitis blood. Disease-linked clones were reportedly significantly enriched in matched ankylosing spondylitis synovial fluid.

This CDR3 contains 15 residues. The germline V gene has CDR1 SGHRS and CDR2 YFSETQ. V was pared by 0 bases and J by 4 bases, with 13 bases between. The chain couples TRBV5-1 to TRBJ1-1; D may be TRBD1 (6 bases). The clonotype comes from a male donor with ankylosing spondylitis. Sequencing input: blood, either unsorted or a sorted T cell fraction (not recorded which). The CDR3 bases are TGCGCCAGCAGCTTGGGGACAGAGAAGGGCACTGAAGCTTTCTTT. It is translated as CASSLGTEKGTEAFF.